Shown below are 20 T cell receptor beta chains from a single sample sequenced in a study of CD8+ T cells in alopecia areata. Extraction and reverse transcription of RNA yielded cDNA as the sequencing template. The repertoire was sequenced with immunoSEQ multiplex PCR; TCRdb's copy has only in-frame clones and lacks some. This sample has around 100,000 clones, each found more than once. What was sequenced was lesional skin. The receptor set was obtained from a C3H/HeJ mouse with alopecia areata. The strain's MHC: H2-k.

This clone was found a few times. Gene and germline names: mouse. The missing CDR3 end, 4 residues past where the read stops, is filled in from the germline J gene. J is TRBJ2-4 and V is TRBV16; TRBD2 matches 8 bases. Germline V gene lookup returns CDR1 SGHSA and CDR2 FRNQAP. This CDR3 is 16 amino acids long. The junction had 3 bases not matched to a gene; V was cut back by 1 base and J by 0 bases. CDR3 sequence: CASSLGWGASQNTLYF. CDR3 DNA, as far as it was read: TGTGCAAGCAGCTTAGGCTGGGGGGCTAGTCAAAAC.

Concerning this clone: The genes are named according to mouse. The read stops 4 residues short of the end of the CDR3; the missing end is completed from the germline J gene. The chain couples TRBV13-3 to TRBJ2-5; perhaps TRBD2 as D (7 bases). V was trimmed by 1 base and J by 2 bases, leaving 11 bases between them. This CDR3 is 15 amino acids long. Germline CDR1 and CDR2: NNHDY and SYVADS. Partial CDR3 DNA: TGTGCCAGCAGTGATATTCTGGGGGCCCAAGAC. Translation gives CASSDILGAQD. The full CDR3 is CASSDILGAQDTQYF.

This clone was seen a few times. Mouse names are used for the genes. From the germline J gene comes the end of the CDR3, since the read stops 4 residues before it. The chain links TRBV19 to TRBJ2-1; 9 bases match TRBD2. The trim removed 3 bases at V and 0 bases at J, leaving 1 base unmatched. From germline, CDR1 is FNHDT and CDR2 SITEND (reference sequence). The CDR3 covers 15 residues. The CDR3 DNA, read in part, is TGTGCCAGCAGTAAGGGACTGGGTAACTATGCT. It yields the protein CASSKGLGNYA. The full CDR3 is CASSKGLGNYAEQFF.

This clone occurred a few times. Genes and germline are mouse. CDR3 region: CASSIGDWGASSAETLYF. CDR3 DNA (partial): TGTGCCAGCAGTATAGGGGACTGGGGTGCCTCTAGTGCAGAA. This rearrangement joins TRBV19 to TRBJ2-3, with 10 bases lining up with TRBD2. The read halts 4 residues ahead of the CDR3 end, with the missing end drawn from the germline J gene. Trimming at V came to 0 bases and at J to 0 bases, leaving 7 bases not matched to a gene. There are 18 residues in the CDR3. Germline CDR1 and CDR2: FNHDT and SITEND (reference sequence).

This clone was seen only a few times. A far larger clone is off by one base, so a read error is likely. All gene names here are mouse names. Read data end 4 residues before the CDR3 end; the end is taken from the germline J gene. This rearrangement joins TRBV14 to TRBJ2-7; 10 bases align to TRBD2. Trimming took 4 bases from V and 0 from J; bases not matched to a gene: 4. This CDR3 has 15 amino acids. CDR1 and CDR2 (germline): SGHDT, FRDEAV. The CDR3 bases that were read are TGTGCCAGCAGTCCCGGGACTGGGGCCTCCTAT. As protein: CASSPGTGASY. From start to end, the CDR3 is CASSPGTGASYEQYF.

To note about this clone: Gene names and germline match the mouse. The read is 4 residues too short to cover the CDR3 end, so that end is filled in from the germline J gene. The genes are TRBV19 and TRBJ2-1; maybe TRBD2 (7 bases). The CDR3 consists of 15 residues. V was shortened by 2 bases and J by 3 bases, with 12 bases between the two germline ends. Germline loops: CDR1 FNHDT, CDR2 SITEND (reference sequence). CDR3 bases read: TGTGCCAGCAGTATGAGGGGGGGGTTCTATGCT. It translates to CASSMRGGFYA. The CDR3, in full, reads CASSMRGGFYAEQFF. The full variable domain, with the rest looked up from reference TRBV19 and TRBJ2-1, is GGIITQTPKFLIGQEGQKLTLKCQQNFNHDTMYWYRQDSGKGLRLIYYSITENDLQKGDLSEGYDASREKKSSFSLTVTSAQKNEMAVFLCASSMRGGFYAEQFFGPGTRLTVL.

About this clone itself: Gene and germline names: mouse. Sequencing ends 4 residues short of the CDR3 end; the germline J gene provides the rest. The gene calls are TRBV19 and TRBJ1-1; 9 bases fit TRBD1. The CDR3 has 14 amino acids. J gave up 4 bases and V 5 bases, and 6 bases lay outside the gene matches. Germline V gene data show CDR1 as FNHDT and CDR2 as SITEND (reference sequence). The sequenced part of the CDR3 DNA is TGTGCCAGCAGCCTCGGACAGGGGAGCACA. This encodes CASSLGQGST. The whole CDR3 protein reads CASSLGQGSTEVFF.

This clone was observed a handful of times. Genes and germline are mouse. CDR3 sequence: CASSGTGSYAEQFF. CDR3 DNA (partial): TGTGCCAGCAGTGGGACTGGGAGTTATGCT. The chain employs TRBV13-1 and TRBJ2-1; TRBD2 matches at 8 bases. Read coverage stops 4 residues before the CDR3 terminus; the germline J gene supplies the remainder. Trimming took 3 bases from V and 4 from J; bases not matched to a gene: 3. CDR3 length: 14 residues. Per the germline V gene, CDR1 is NSHNY and CDR2 is SYGAGN.

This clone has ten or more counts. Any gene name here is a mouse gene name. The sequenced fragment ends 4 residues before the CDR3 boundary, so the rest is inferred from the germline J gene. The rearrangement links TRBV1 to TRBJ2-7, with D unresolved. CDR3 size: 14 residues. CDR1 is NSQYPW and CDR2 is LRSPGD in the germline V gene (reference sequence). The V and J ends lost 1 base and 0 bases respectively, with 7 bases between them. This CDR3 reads CTCSAVKSSYEQYF. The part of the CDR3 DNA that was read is TGCACCTGCAGTGCAGTTAAAAGCTCCTAT.

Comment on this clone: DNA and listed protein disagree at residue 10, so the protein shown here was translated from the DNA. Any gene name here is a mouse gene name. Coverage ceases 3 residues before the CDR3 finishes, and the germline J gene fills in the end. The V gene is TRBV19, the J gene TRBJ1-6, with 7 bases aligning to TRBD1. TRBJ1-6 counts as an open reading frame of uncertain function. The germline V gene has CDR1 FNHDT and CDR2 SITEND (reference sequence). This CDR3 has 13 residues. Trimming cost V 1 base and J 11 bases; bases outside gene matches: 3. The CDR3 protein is CASSILRGPPLYF. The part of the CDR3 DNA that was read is TGTGCCAGCAGTATATTGAGGGGGCCGCCC.

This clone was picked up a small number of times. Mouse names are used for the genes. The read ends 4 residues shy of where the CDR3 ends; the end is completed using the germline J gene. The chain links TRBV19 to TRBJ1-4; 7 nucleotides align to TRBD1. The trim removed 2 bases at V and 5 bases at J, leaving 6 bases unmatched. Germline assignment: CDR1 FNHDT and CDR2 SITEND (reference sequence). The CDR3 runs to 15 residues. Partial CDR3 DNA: TGTGCCAGCAGTATTGGGGGACAGAATAACGAA. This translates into CASSIGGQNNE. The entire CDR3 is CASSIGGQNNERLFF.

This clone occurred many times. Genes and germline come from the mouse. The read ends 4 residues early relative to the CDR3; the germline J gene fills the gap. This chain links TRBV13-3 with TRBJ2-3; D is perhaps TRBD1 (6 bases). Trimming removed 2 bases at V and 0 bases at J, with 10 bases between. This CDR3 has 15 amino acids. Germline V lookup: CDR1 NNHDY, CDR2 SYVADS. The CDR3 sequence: CASSEGQKSAETLYF. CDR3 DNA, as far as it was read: TGTGCCAGCAGTGAAGGACAGAAAAGTGCAGAA.

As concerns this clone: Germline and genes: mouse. The CDR3 loop reads CASSEGGTDYEQYF. The sequenced CDR3 bases are TGTGCCAGCAGTGAAGGGGGGACAGACTAT. The V and J genes are TRBV13-3 and TRBJ2-7; D possibly corresponds to TRBD1 (7 bases). The CDR3 is cut off 4 residues early in the read; its end comes from the germline J gene. CDR3 length equals 14 residues. Germline V gene sequence: CDR1 NNHDY, CDR2 SYVADS. V lost 2 bases and J 3 bases, leaving 12 bases between the germline ends.

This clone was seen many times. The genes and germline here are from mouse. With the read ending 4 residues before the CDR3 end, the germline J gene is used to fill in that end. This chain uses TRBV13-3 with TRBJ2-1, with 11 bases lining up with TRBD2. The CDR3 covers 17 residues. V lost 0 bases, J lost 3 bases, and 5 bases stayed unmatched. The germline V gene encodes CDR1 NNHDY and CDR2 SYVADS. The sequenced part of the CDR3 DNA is TGTGCCAGCAGTGATGGAACTGGGGGGGCGAGCTATGCT. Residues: CASSDGTGGASYA. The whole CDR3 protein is CASSDGTGGASYAEQFF.

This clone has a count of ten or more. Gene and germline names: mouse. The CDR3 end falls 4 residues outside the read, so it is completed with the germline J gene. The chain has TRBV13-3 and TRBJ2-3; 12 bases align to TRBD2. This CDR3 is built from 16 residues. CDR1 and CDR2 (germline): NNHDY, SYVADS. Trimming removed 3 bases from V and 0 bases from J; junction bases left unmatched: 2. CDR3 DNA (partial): TGTGCCAGCAGTGGGACTGGGGGGGTCAGTGCAGAA. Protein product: CASSGTGGVSAE. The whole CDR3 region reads CASSGTGGVSAETLYF.

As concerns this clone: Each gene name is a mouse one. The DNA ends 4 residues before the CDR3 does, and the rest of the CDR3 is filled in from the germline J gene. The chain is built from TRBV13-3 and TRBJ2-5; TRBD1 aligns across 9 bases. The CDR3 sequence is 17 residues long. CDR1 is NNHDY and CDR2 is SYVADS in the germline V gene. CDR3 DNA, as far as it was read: TGTGCCAGCAGTGATGATGGCGACCGGGACAGGGTGGAC. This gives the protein CASSDDGDRDRVD. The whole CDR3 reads CASSDDGDRDRVDTQYF.

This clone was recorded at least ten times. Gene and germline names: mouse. Incomplete CDR3 DNA: TGTGCCAGCAGTGATGCATACTGGGGGGACGGTGCAGAA. As protein: CASSDAYWGDGAE. Given in full, the CDR3 is CASSDAYWGDGAETLYF. The J gene is TRBJ2-3, the V gene TRBV13-3, with 9 bases lining up with TRBD2. Read data end 4 residues before the CDR3 end; the end is taken from the germline J gene. CDR3 length equals 17 residues. From germline, CDR1 is NNHDY and CDR2 SYVADS. With 0 bases clipped from V and 1 base from J, the junction kept 6 bases outside the gene matches.

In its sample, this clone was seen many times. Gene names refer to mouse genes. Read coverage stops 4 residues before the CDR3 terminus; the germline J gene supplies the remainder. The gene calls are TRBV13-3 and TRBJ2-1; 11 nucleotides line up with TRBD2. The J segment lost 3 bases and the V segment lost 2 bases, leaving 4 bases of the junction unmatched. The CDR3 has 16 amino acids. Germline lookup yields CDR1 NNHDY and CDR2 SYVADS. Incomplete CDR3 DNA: TGTGCCAGCAGTGAAAGGGACTGGGGGTTCTATGCT. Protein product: CASSERDWGFYA. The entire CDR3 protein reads CASSERDWGFYAEQFF.

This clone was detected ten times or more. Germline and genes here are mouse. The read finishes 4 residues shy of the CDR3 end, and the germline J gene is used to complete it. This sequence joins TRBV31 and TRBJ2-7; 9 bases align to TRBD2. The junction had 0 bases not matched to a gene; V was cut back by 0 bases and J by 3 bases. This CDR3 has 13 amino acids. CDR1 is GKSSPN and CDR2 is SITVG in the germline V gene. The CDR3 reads CAWSLLGGYEQYF. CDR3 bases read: TGTGCCTGGAGTCTACTGGGGGGCTAT.

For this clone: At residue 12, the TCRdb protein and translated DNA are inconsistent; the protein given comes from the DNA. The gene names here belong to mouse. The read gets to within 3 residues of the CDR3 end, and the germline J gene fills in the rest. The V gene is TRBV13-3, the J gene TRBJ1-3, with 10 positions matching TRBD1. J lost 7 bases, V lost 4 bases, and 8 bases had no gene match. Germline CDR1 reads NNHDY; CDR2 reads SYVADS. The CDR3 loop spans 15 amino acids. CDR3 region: CASSQPGQGRNTLYF. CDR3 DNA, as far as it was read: TGTGCCAGCAGTCAACCGGGACAGGGGAGGAATACG.